A single sample gave rise to the 24 T cell receptor beta chains below, sequenced in a study of shared clonotypes between healthy human individuals. Generated by immunoSEQ multiplex PCR, the TCRdb table keeps only in-frame clones and is missing some. This sample carries approximately 2,200,000 clones, under 95% of them seen once, and the ten largest clones take about 1.8%. Terminally differentiated effector memory CD45RA+ cells were excluded by CCR7 positive selection of CD45RO-negative cells. The sequenced sample consisted of naive CD8+ T cells from PBMCs. Receptor source: a man aged 18 to 30 in good health. Some clones in this sample may be carry-over from other donors' samples.

The CDR3 DNA reads TGTGCCAGTAGTACCCATCCCTCCGAGACCCAGTACTTC. This sequence encodes CASSTHPSETQYF. The rearrangement uses TRBV19 and TRBJ2-5; unclear D gene. The CDR3 is made up of 13 amino acids. V was cut by 4 bases and J by 5 bases, with 11 bases left in between. CDR1 is LNHDA and CDR2 is SQIVND in the germline V gene (reference sequence).

This rearrangement joins TRBV14 to TRBJ1-3; D is uncertain. Deletions cut 4 bases from V and 4 bases from J, with 11 bases between. Germline values: CDR1 SGHDN, CDR2 FVKESK. The CDR3 runs 14 residues. The CDR3 region has the DNA TGTGCCAGCAGCCCCACAGTATACGGAAACACCATATATTTT. Translating it yields CASSPTVYGNTIYF. The variable domain in full, completed from reference TRBV14 and TRBJ1-3, reads EAGVTQFPSHSVIEKGQTVTLRCDPISGHDNLYWYRRVMGKEIKFLLHFVKESKQDESGMPNNRFLAERTGGTYSTLKVQPAELEDSGVYFCASSPTVYGNTIYFGEGSWLTVV.

V gene TRBV6-5 combines with J gene TRBJ2-7; tentative D call: TRBD2 (5 bases). V shed 2 bases and J shed 2 bases, with 13 bases lying between them. The CDR3 contains 15 residues. Germline lookup yields CDR1 MNHEY and CDR2 SVGAGI. The CDR3 is CASSYGPGKAYEQYF. The CDR3 DNA reads TGTGCCAGCAGTTACGGGCCGGGAAAAGCCTACGAGCAGTACTTC.

As for this clone: This specimen includes other DNA sequences encoding the same CDR3. The chain joins TRBV9 to TRBJ2-1; D not certain. The CDR3 covers 14 residues. Germline CDR1 and CDR2: SGDLS and YYNGEE. V lost 2 bases and J 0 bases, leaving 6 bases between the germline ends. The CDR3 DNA is TGTGCCAGCAGCGTGGGCCTCTCCTACAATGAGCAGTTCTTC. This translates into CASSVGLSYNEQFF.

This chain connects TRBV4-2 to TRBJ2-4; possibly TRBD2 for D (6 bases). Between the trimmed V and J ends, which lost 1 base and 3 bases, there was a span of 19 bases. This CDR3 is built from 18 residues. In germline, CDR1 is LGHNA, CDR2 YNFKEQ. CDR3 loop: CASSQVGGFGGVKNIQYF. The CDR3 DNA reads TGTGCCAGCAGCCAAGTCGGGGGTTTCGGGGGAGTCAAAAACATTCAGTACTTC.

This chain connects TRBV9 to TRBJ2-2; 8 bases agree with TRBD2. CDR1 SGDLS and CDR2 YYNGEE come from the germline V gene. The CDR3 covers 20 residues. The J segment lost 1 base and the V segment lost 0 bases, leaving 14 bases of the junction unmatched. This chain's CDR3 is CASSVELAEIVRVNTGELFF. CDR3 bases: TGTGCCAGCAGCGTAGAACTAGCGGAGATCGTGAGAGTGAACACCGGGGAGCTGTTTTTT.

The J gene is TRBJ1-1, the V gene TRBV6-4; possibly TRBD1 for D (5 bases). The CDR3 is made up of 14 amino acids. From germline, CDR1 is MRHNA and CDR2 SNTAGT. Between the trimmed V and J ends, which lost 6 bases and 1 base, there was a span of 12 bases. Here the CDR3 reads CASSPRGENTEAFF. CDR3 nucleotide sequence: TGTGCCAGCAGCCCCCGGGGGGAGAACACTGAAGCTTTCTTT.

The rearrangement links TRBV6-1 to TRBJ2-5; maybe TRBD2 (5 bases). Germline assignment: CDR1 MNHNS and CDR2 SASEGT. CDR3 length: 16 residues. Trimming took 4 bases from V and 5 from J, leaving 20 bases between them. CDR3 loop: CASSGPTILVVETQYF. The CDR3 nucleotides are TGTGCCAGCAGTGGCCCGACCATACTAGTCGTGGAGACCCAGTACTTC.

Details on this clone: The sample has other DNA sequences that encode this CDR3 too. The chain uses TRBV9 and TRBJ2-1; TRBD1 agrees at 11 bases. Trimming cost V 2 bases and J 4 bases; bases outside gene matches: 5. The CDR3 loop spans 16 amino acids. The germline CDR1 and CDR2 sequences are SGDLS and YYNGEE. The CDR3 loop is CASSVFGTGGYNEQFF. CDR3 nucleotides: TGTGCCAGCAGCGTGTTCGGGACAGGGGGATACAATGAGCAGTTCTTC.

Details on this clone: The same CDR3 is also encoded by other DNA sequences in this sample. This chain uses TRBV7-9 with TRBJ2-1, with 10 bases identical to TRBD2. The germline V gene encodes CDR1 SEHNR and CDR2 FQNEAQ (reference sequence). V trimming: 1 base; J trimming: 6 bases; junction bases outside the gene matches: 3. This CDR3 region has 15 residues. Written as DNA, the CDR3 is TGTGCCAGCAGCTTAGTAGCGGGAGGTCCCAATGAGCAGTTCTTC. Residues: CASSLVAGGPNEQFF.

The rearrangement joins TRBV27 to TRBJ2-3, with D hard to call. With 3 bases removed from V and 2 bases from J, the gap between germline ends came to 18 bases. Germline CDR1 MNHEY, CDR2 SMNVEV (reference sequence). The CDR3 covers 17 residues. CDR3 protein: CASSFREGLTATDTQYF. For the CDR3, the DNA is TGTGCCAGCAGTTTTAGGGAAGGTCTGACCGCCACAGATACGCAGTATTTT.

The J gene is TRBJ2-7, the V gene TRBV19, with TRBD2 identical over 12 bases. The CDR3 runs 16 residues. Germline loops: CDR1 LNHDA, CDR2 SQIVND (reference sequence). V shed 0 bases and J 3 bases; nucleotides not matched to a gene: 3. The CDR3 loop reads CASSIDTTSGSYEQYF. CDR3 nucleotides: TGTGCCAGTAGTATAGATACGACTAGCGGGAGCTACGAGCAGTACTTC.

The V and J genes are TRBV19 and TRBJ2-2, with 8 nucleotides matching TRBD2. With 4 bases clipped from V and 2 bases from J, the junction kept 6 bases outside the gene matches. This CDR3 is 16 amino acids long. Germline V CDR1 and CDR2: LNHDA, SQIVND (reference sequence). Here the CDR3 DNA reads TGTGCCAGTAGTAGAGCGGGGGCATTCAACACCGGGGAGCTGTTTTTT. Translating it yields CASSRAGAFNTGELFF.

The table lists this clone with a count of one. The junction departs from the called germline gene at one end, perhaps through a read error. V usage is TRBV7-9 and J usage is TRBJ2-1; no firm D call. The CDR3 consists of 12 residues. Germline V lookup: CDR1 SEHNR, CDR2 FQNEAQ (reference sequence). The CDR3 region is CASSLGVPVRLF. The CDR3 bases are TGTGCCAGCAGCTTAGGTGTCCCCGTTCGGCTCTTC.

The genes are TRBV10-1 and TRBJ1-1, with D possibly being TRBD1 (6 bases). There are 14 residues in the CDR3. The germline V and J ends were trimmed by 6 bases and 0 bases, with 11 bases remaining between them. From germline, CDR1 is WNHNN and CDR2 SYGVQD (reference sequence). CDR3 protein: CASSNDRLNTEAFF. Written as DNA, the CDR3 is TGCGCCAGCAGCAATGACAGGCTGAACACTGAAGCTTTCTTT.

V and J are TRBV6-5 and TRBJ1-1; the match to TRBD1 covers 10 bases. CDR1 is MNHEY and CDR2 is SVGAGI in the germline V gene. CDR3 length equals 15 residues. V lost 0 bases, J lost 3 bases, and 1 base stayed unmatched. The chain's CDR3 is CASSYSGTGDTEAFF. The DNA of the CDR3 is TGTGCCAGCAGTTACTCTGGGACAGGGGACACTGAAGCTTTCTTT.

The chain links TRBV14 to TRBJ2-7; either TRBD1 or TRBD2 may supply D (5 bases each). Germline loops: CDR1 SGHDN, CDR2 FVKESK. The CDR3 is 14 amino acids. V was cut by 1 base and J by 4 bases, with 11 bases left in between. The CDR3 loop is CASSQAGLTYEQYF. CDR3 sequence (DNA): TGTGCCAGCAGCCAAGCGGGGCTAACGTACGAGCAGTACTTC.

V is TRBV9 and J is TRBJ2-1; 9 bases are shared with TRBD2. V shed 1 base, J shed 8 bases, and the junction held 7 bases outside the gene matches. Germline V gene lookup returns CDR1 SGDLS and CDR2 YYNGEE. The CDR3 length is 15 residues. CDR3 coding DNA: TGTGCCAGCAGCGTATGGAGGCTAGCGGGACATGAGCAGTTCTTC. Translated: CASSVWRLAGHEQFF.

The V and J genes are TRBV27 and TRBJ2-2; D perhaps matches TRBD1 (5 bases). Germline V CDR1 and CDR2: MNHEY, SMNVEV (reference sequence). V lost 7 bases and J 3 bases, leaving 18 bases between the germline ends. CDR3 length: 16 amino acids. The CDR3 bases are TGTGCCAGCACCCCAATCGACAGTTTCTACACCGGGGAGCTGTTTTTT. Its translation: CASTPIDSFYTGELFF.

Of note for this clone: This sample includes further DNA sequences coding for the same CDR3. The chain carries TRBV7-9 and TRBJ2-3; D call uncertain. CDR1 and CDR2 from the germline V gene are SEHNR and FQNEAQ (reference sequence). V was pared by 3 bases and J by 1 base, with 5 bases between. There are 13 residues in the CDR3. In nucleotides, the CDR3 is TGTGCCAGCAGCTTTGGCGGCACAGATACGCAGTATTTT. Translation gives CASSFGGTDTQYF. The complete variable domain, with remaining parts taken from reference TRBV7-9 and TRBJ2-3, reads DTGVSQNPRHKITKRGQNVTFRCDPISEHNRLYWYRQTLGQGPEFLTYFQNEAQLEKSRLLSDRFSAERPKGSFSTLEIQRTEQGDSAMYLCASSFGGTDTQYFGPGTRLTVL.

The rearrangement joins TRBV19 to TRBJ1-2; D uncertain. V lost 3 bases and J lost 0, with 5 bases in between. This CDR3 region has 13 residues. Looked up from germline, CDR1 is LNHDA and CDR2 is SQIVND (reference sequence). The CDR3 here is CASSIHPNYGYTF. The CDR3, as DNA: TGTGCCAGTAGTATCCATCCTAACTATGGCTACACCTTC.

The rearrangement joins TRBV6-6 to TRBJ2-7; D is perhaps TRBD1 (6 bases). V was clipped by 10 bases and J by 2 bases, with 18 bases between them. Germline V gives CDR1 MNHNY, CDR2 SVGAGI (reference sequence). The CDR3 is 14 amino acids. The CDR3: CATAGTTGPYEQYF. The CDR3, as DNA: TGTGCCACGGCCGGGACAACTGGACCCTACGAGCAGTACTTC.

A remark on this clone: This CDR3 is also generated by other DNA sequences in the sample. The gene calls are TRBV15 and TRBJ2-1; 12 bases map to TRBD2. Unmatched junction bases numbered 4, after V lost 1 base and J lost 6 bases. Germline CDR1 is LNHNV and CDR2 is YYDKDF (reference sequence). The CDR3 sequence is 16 residues long. The CDR3 sequence: CATSRGSGLAGNEQFF. In DNA form, the CDR3 reads TGTGCCACCAGCAGAGGCTCGGGACTAGCGGGCAATGAGCAGTTCTTC.

J is TRBJ2-7 and V is TRBV11-2; 7 nucleotides agree with TRBD2. The CDR3 has 12 amino acids. Germline CDR1 SGHAT, CDR2 FQNNGV. Unmatched junction bases numbered 2, after V lost 3 bases and J lost 6 bases. CDR3 DNA: TGTGCCAGCAGCTTTGCGGGGGTCGAGCAGTACTTC. Protein: CASSFAGVEQYF.